The present TCR beta chain was sequenced within a study of PD-1 blockade in classical Hodgkin lymphoma. The assay was immunoSEQ multiplex PCR, and TCRdb's table has in-frame clones only and misses some. Of around 45,000 clones listed, about 71% were seen once; the top ten hold over 2.5%. CDR1 is MDHEN and CDR2 is SYDVKM in the germline V gene. This CDR3 is built from 11 residues. Trimming cost V 3 bases and J 6 bases, with 3 bases left between them. Relapses following autologous stem cell transplantation were seen in all patients, with brentuximab vedotin exposure varying. This sequence joins TRBV28 and TRBJ2-1, with no clear D. This specimen consisted of peripheral blood mononuclear cells (PBMCs), obtained at baseline. The sequence was obtained from a human donor with classical Hodgkin lymphoma. DNA of the CDR3: TGTGCCAGCAGTTTCTCCAATGAGCAGTTCTTC. Its protein product is CASSFSNEQFF.